These 2 T cell receptor beta chains were all obtained from the same sample, sequenced in a study of Graves' ophthalmopathy and Graves' hyperthyroidism (dated by TCRdb to between 2018 and 2020). For sequencing, an Illumina HiSeq 2000 was employed. For repertoire sequencing, TCR beta CDR3 regions were amplified from RNA transcripts. HTBI primers and the Qiagen OneStep RT-PCR kit were used in a first-round RT-PCR, which was followed by a second-round multiplex PCR, size selection and purification. TCRdb reprocessing: public reads trimmed at Q25 with fastp, clones called with MiXCR, in-frame beta chains kept. CDR3 protein duplicates are merged, each entry listing the most common genes and DNA. The sample table shows about 1.1 million distinct CDR3 sequences, and about 40% are seen once. The ten largest clones represent around 10% of the sample. Material for sequencing was peripheral blood or thyroid tissue (not recorded which). All receptors derive from an adult man with Graves' hyperthyroidism.

The chain joins TRBV7-2 to TRBJ2-7, with D tentatively TRBD1 (6 bases). CDR3 length equals 16 residues. Germline V gene lookup returns CDR1 SGHTA and CDR2 FQGNSA. V was cut by 0 bases and J by 4 bases, with 16 bases left in between. CDR3 sequence reads: CASSLALGRGLYEQYF. The CDR3 coding sequence is TGTGCCAGCAGCTTAGCGCTGGGCAGGGGTTTGTACGAGCAGTACTTC.

The chain carries TRBV25-1 and TRBJ1-6; 9 nucleotides align to TRBD1. The CDR3 spans 12 residues. The germline CDR1 and CDR2 sequences are MGHDK and SYGVNS. CDR3 sequence (DNA): TGTGCTAGGGACAGGGATTATTCACCCCTCCACTTT. Its translation: CARDRDYSPLHF.